This T cell receptor beta chain came from a study of early T cells in non-severe SARS-CoV-2 infection (TCRdb year 2021). A note on the overall study: Because TCR sequencing relied on bulk RNA taken from unsorted whole blood, pairing of alpha and beta chains was not possible. Overall study results and their limits: VDJdb matching was skewed toward anti-spike CD8 responses and likely underestimated virus-specific expansions, missing private and CD4 specificities.

This was a case-control study nested in a cohort of healthcare workers in London, UK, who had nasopharyngeal swab PCR tests and blood samples taken every week. Healthcare workers were recruited between 23 and 31 March 2020, during the week of the UK lockdown, and were followed weekly for up to roughly 15 weeks. Ten or more counts support this clonotype. There is no known antigen for this receptor. It has no much larger one-base neighbor in the sample; base qualities were not kept. Library method: 5' RACE. Data came from a NextSeq 500. The TCR library protocol attached unique molecular identifiers to individual cDNA molecules to correct for sequencing error and PCR bias. Both TCR alpha and beta chains were sequenced, and tight co-correlation was observed between alpha and beta sequence abundances in each sample. On the study's bioinformatics: V gene, J gene and CDR3 annotation of TCR sequences was performed with Decombinator V4. Expanded TCRs were defined as changing significantly between any two time points under a Poisson model with p below 0.0001. TCR abundances were normalised to the total number of TCRs sequenced in each sample and reported as counts per million. A search of VDJdb, accessed on 1 November 2021, was run for TCRs annotated to CMV, EBV and SARS-CoV-2, with TCRs annotated for multiple antigens excluded. TCRdb redid the processing of the public reads, applying fastp at Q25 and MiXCR, and retained in-frame beta chains. Each CDR3 protein appears once, grouped with its most common genes and DNA. The V and J calls were not made by the authors but by TCRdb's processing. The sample includes approximately 98,000 distinct CDR3 sequences, with about 12% observed a single time. 3.1% of the sample is in the top ten clones.

This clonotype was obtained from an adult who was a healthcare worker with PCR-confirmed SARS-CoV-2 infection or an uninfected control (not recorded which). Sequencing input: whole blood.

Here is the DNA: TGTGCCAGCAGCTCACAGGGTCTTGGTTATGGCTACACCTTC. Translated, it reads CASSSQGLGYGYTF. The rearranged segments are TRBV11-2 and TRBJ1-2, and TRBD1 may be the D gene, going by 6 matching bases. Relative to germline, V is 4 bases shorter and J is 5 bases shorter, with 14 bases between their ends. The CDR3 has 14 amino acids, counting the end cysteine and phenylalanine. Only the CDR3 region is kept as DNA, spanning 42 bases read in frame from base 1. The germline V gene specifies SGHAT as CDR1 and FQNNGV as CDR2.